Following are 22 T cell receptor beta chains from one sample sequenced in a study of sequential checkpoint blockade in melanoma. This table comes from immunoSEQ multiplex PCR, and its TCRdb copy is limited to in-frame clones, with some not included. This table has 8,500 to 9,000 clones, around 23% appearing once. Treatment described: randomized to nivolumab then ipilimumab (arm A) or the reverse (arm B). Material: tumor tissue (inferred from file names), obtained from a patient given nivolumab and ipilimumab in sequence. These receptors were taken from a human donor with melanoma.

The gene calls are TRBV28 and TRBJ2-1; TRBD2 is a possible D gene (7 bases). Germline V gene data show CDR1 as MDHEN and CDR2 as SYDVKM. The CDR3 sequence is 17 residues long. The V end was cut by 6 bases, the J end by 4 bases, with 22 bases between. Written as DNA, the CDR3 is TGTGCCAGCAGCGAGACCCTTGACGGGGGGCCTTACAATGAGCAGTTCTTC. The encoded protein is CASSETLDGGPYNEQFF.

The rearrangement joins TRBV18 to TRBJ1-5; no definite D call. Germline-derived CDR1 and CDR2 are KGHSH and LQKENI. V was shortened by 4 bases and J by 4 bases, with 8 bases between the two germline ends. CDR3 size: 13 residues. The CDR3 coding sequence is TGTGCCAGCTCACACGACAAAAATCAGCCCCAGCATTTT. Translating gives CASSHDKNQPQHF.

This clone is medium-sized within its sample. V is TRBV11-3 and J is TRBJ1-4; the match to TRBD1 covers 7 bases. V lost 5 bases, J lost 6 bases, and 9 bases stayed unmatched. The CDR3 is 15 amino acids. Germline V gives CDR1 SGHNT, CDR2 YENEEA. This CDR3 reads CASSPDRVGYEKLFF. CDR3 bases: TGTGCCAGCAGCCCCGACAGGGTAGGGTATGAAAAACTGTTTTTT.

The chain carries TRBV6-8 and TRBJ2-1; 7 bases line up with TRBD2. The CDR3 length is 15 residues. CDR1 and CDR2 (germline): MNHGY, SAAAGT. Losses at the gene ends were 8 bases for V and 6 bases for J; bases not matched to a gene: 13. CDR3: CASDRGGGGGNEQFF. In DNA, the CDR3 is TGTGCCAGCGACCGGGGAGGCGGCGGGGGCAATGAGCAGTTCTTC.

The gene calls are TRBV9 and TRBJ2-7; no definite D call. CDR1 and CDR2 (germline): SGDLS, YYNGEE. Trimming shortened V by 7 bases and J by 0 bases, and 14 bases separated the two germline ends. The CDR3 spans 14 residues. Here the CDR3 DNA reads TGTGCCAGCCCGGCTCACCCGGACTCCTACGAGCAGTACTTC. It is translated as CASPAHPDSYEQYF. The full variable domain, completed using reference TRBV9 and TRBJ2-7, is DSGVTQTPKHLITATGQRVTLRCSPRSGDLSVYWYQQSLDQGLQFLIQYYNGEERAKGNILERFSAQQFPDLHSELNLSSLELGDSALYFCASPAHPDSYEQYFGPGTRLTVT.

This clone has ten or more counts. Other DNA variants within this sample encode the same CDR3. The chain combines TRBV11-3 with TRBJ2-5; perhaps TRBD2 as D (5 bases). The CDR3 extends over 14 amino acids. With 3 bases removed from V and 2 bases from J, the gap between germline ends came to 10 bases. The germline V gene encodes CDR1 SGHNT and CDR2 YENEEA. The CDR3 DNA is TGTGCCAGCAGCTTGAACCCGGGACAAGAGACCCAGTACTTC. Protein sequence: CASSLNPGQETQYF.

By frequency in the sample, this clone is medium-sized. The V gene is TRBV9, the J gene TRBJ2-5; 9 positions agree with TRBD1. The V gene's germline CDR1 is SGDLS and CDR2 YYNGEE. The CDR3 runs 15 residues. The V gene end was trimmed by 5 bases and the J gene end by 2 bases; junction bases not matched to a gene: 7. The CDR3 protein is CASSRQTGGQETQYF. CDR3 coding DNA: TGTGCCAGCAGTCGACAGACAGGGGGACAAGAGACCCAGTACTTC.

This clone was seen at least ten times. The CDR3 sequence is CASSALGGYEQYV. The CDR3 nucleotides read TGTGCCAGCAGTGCCCTGGGGGGATACGAGCAGTACGTC. The chain uses TRBV6-8 and TRBJ2-7; a weak D match, TRBD2 (6 bases). The CDR3 has 13 residues. V was shortened by 5 bases and J by 4 bases, with 12 bases between the two germline ends. Germline CDR1 and CDR2: MNHGY and SAAAGT.

The chain combines TRBV18 with TRBJ1-3; possible D gene TRBD1, 5 bases. The CDR3 extends over 20 amino acids. In germline, CDR1 is KGHSH, CDR2 LQKENI. Deletions cut 6 bases from V and 0 bases from J, with 27 bases between. The CDR3 sequence is CASSSIRGLGYASSGNTIYF. In DNA, the CDR3 is TGTGCCAGCTCGTCCATAAGGGGACTTGGCTACGCCAGCTCTGGAAACACCATATATTTT.

The chain carries TRBV5-1 and TRBJ2-3; no firm D call. The CDR3 length is 16 residues. Germline V CDR1 and CDR2: SGHRS, YFSETQ. V was pared by 0 bases and J by 0 bases, with 11 bases between. CDR3 nucleotides: TGCGCCAGCAGCTTGGAAAGCGCCGCTAGCACAGATACGCAGTATTTT. Protein sequence: CASSLESAASTDTQYF.

There are a few counts of this clone. The chain joins TRBV6-8 to TRBJ1-2; D is perhaps TRBD1 (6 bases). The V gene lost 8 bases and the J gene lost 6 bases, with 19 bases spanning the gap. CDR1 and CDR2 (germline): MNHGY, SAAAGT. This CDR3 has 14 amino acids. The CDR3 nucleotides are TGTGCCAGCGGTAAACAGGGTACTTATAATGGCTACACCTTC. It yields the protein CASGKQGTYNGYTF.

The chain joins TRBV6-8 to TRBJ2-3; the match to TRBD1 covers 7 bases. Germline V gives CDR1 MNHGY, CDR2 SAAAGT. Losses at the gene ends were 10 bases for V and 2 bases for J; bases not matched to a gene: 12. This CDR3 has 15 amino acids. CDR3 in DNA: TGTGCCACCGCCCGGTGGGGACAGCCCACAGATACGCAGTATTTT. Protein sequence: CATARWGQPTDTQYF.

In this sample, this clone turned up many times. This rearrangement joins TRBV6-8 to TRBJ2-1, with 7 bases identical to TRBD2. CDR1 is MNHGY and CDR2 is SAAAGT in the germline V gene. CDR3 length equals 15 residues. V lost 6 bases and J lost 1; bases outside the gene matches: 6. DNA for the CDR3: TGTGCCAGCAGCCCGGGAGGCGCTTCCTACAATGAGCAGTTCTTC. Translating it yields CASSPGGASYNEQFF.

This chain connects TRBV11-3 to TRBJ2-3; TRBD1 matches 7 bases. CDR3 length: 15 residues. Germline V CDR1 and CDR2: SGHNT, YENEEA. With 1 base clipped from V and 2 bases from J, the junction kept 3 bases outside the gene matches. Here the CDR3 reads CASSLVQGFTDTQYF. The CDR3 bases are TGTGCCAGCAGCTTAGTACAGGGGTTCACAGATACGCAGTATTTT.

The chain combines TRBV9 with TRBJ2-6; D perhaps matches TRBD1 (6 bases). This CDR3 has 22 amino acids. V shed 4 bases and J shed 1 base, with 30 bases lying between them. Germline loops: CDR1 SGDLS, CDR2 YYNGEE. The CDR3 DNA reads as TGTGCCAGCAGCTTGAGCAGCCTATGGGACACCCGCCACGGTTCTGGGGCCAACGTCCTGACTTTC. This codes for CASSLSSLWDTRHGSGANVLTF.

This clone was recorded a few times. The chain employs TRBV6-7 and TRBJ1-1; the D is unclear. TRBV6-7 is an open reading frame, and its role is uncertain. Between the trimmed V and J ends, which lost 7 bases and 6 bases, there was a span of 9 bases. The CDR3 has 11 amino acids. The CDR3: CASTVGAEAFF. In nucleotides, the CDR3 is TGTGCCAGCACCGTTGGGGCTGAAGCTTTCTTT.

A few counts support this clone. The J gene is TRBJ1-5, the V gene TRBV6-8; perhaps TRBD1 as D (5 bases). The germline V gene has CDR1 MNHGY and CDR2 SAAAGT. The CDR3 covers 16 residues. V dropped 8 bases and J dropped 2 bases, with 19 bases sitting between them. The CDR3, as DNA: TGTGCCAGCCGCCCCCTGGGGGTTTGGCGCAATCAGCCCCAGCATTTT. It yields the protein CASRPLGVWRNQPQHF.

The table lists this clone with many counts. The chain uses TRBV11-3 and TRBJ2-7; TRBD2 agrees at 10 bases. Trimming at V came to 3 bases and at J to 0 bases, leaving 5 bases not matched to a gene. The V gene's germline CDR1 is SGHNT and CDR2 YENEEA. This CDR3 spans 16 amino acids. CDR3 sequence reads: CASSLVGLAASYEQYV. CDR3 nucleotide sequence: TGTGCCAGCAGCTTGGTTGGACTAGCGGCCTCCTACGAGCAGTACGTC.

This clone occurred a few times. The rearrangement uses TRBV6-8 and TRBJ2-5; the match to TRBD2 covers 7 bases. Germline values: CDR1 MNHGY, CDR2 SAAAGT. V lost 2 bases and J lost 5; bases outside the gene matches: 5. The CDR3 covers 14 residues. CDR3: CASSYRLAGETQYF. The CDR3 region has the DNA TGTGCCAGCAGTTACCGACTAGCTGGGGAGACCCAGTACTTC.

The chain carries TRBV14 and TRBJ1-2; D is ambiguous. Between the trimmed V and J ends, which lost 0 bases and 4 bases, there was a span of 6 bases. This CDR3 comprises 13 residues. Germline assignment: CDR1 SGHDN and CDR2 FVKESK. CDR3 sequence (DNA): TGTGCCAGCAGCCAAGAGATGGGCTATGGCTACACCTTC. Translation: CASSQEMGYGYTF.

The sample holds a few counts of this clone. The chain carries TRBV5-1 and TRBJ1-2; 7 positions match TRBD1. The length of the CDR3 is 15 residues. Germline lookup yields CDR1 SGHRS and CDR2 YFSETQ. The V segment lost 0 bases and the J segment 5 bases; nucleotides outside the gene matches: 7. CDR3: CASSLDPGTAYGYTF. The CDR3 DNA sequence: TGCGCCAGCAGCTTGGACCCCGGGACAGCGTATGGCTACACCTTC.

This clone appeared a few times. The chain uses TRBV12-5 and TRBJ2-3, with 9 bases that match TRBD1. In germline, CDR1 is LGHNT, CDR2 FRNRAP. CDR3 length: 14 residues. The CDR3 bases are TGTGCCAGCAAAAAACAGGGGGCGGTTGATACGCAGTATTTT. It specifies CASKKQGAVDTQYF. Full variable domain (outside the CDR3, taken from reference TRBV12-5 and TRBJ2-3): DARVTQTPRHKVTEMGQEVTMRCQPILGHNTVFWYRQTMMQGLELLAYFRNRAPLDDSGMPKDRFSAEMPDATLATLKIQPSEPRDSAVYFCASKKQGAVDTQYFGPGTRLTVL.